This T cell receptor beta chain emerged from a study of cytomegalovirus exposure and HLA in healthy donors. Findings and limits, study-wide: Because they were indistinguishable, some V segments, including TRBV6-2 and TRBV6-3, were excluded.

Remarks on this clone: Its target is not known.

Germline CDR1 reads SGHTA; CDR2 reads FQGNSA. This CDR3 region has 12 residues. The V end lost 7 bases, the J end lost 5 bases, and 9 bases lay between the germline ends. Primers: 60 Vbeta forward and 13 Jbeta reverse. Assay used: immunoSEQ multiplex PCR; TCRdb lists only in-frame clones, some missing. The sample lists around 65,000 clones, around four fifths occurring once. Sequencing input: PBMCs. This chain uses TRBV7-2 with TRBJ1-5, with D perhaps TRBD1 (5 bases). The TCR comes from a girl under 18 in good health and CMV-seropositive. In DNA, the CDR3 is TGTGCCAGCACCAGGGAATATCAGCCCCAGCATTTT. Its protein is CASTREYQPQHF.